The 7 T cell receptor beta chains below were found in one sample sequenced in a study of blood T cell repertoires in COVID-19. TCRdb's copy holds only in-frame clones and misses some; the assay was immunoSEQ multiplex PCR. The sample carries some 390,000 clones, 89% recorded once. Material for sequencing was peripheral blood. The source is a woman in her 40s with COVID-19, enrolled during active disease.

This chain uses TRBV7-2 with TRBJ2-7; 13 bases are a match to TRBD2. The J segment lost 2 bases and the V segment lost 1 base, leaving 2 bases of the junction unmatched. The germline CDR1 and CDR2 sequences are SGHTA and FQGNSA. The length of the CDR3 is 16 residues. This CDR3 is CASSLELAGGAYEQYF. As DNA, the CDR3 is TGTGCCAGCAGCTTAGAACTAGCGGGAGGGGCCTACGAGCAGTACTTC.

J is TRBJ1-1 and V is TRBV19; 7 bases line up with TRBD1. This CDR3 contains 15 residues. Germline trimming cut 7 bases from V and 0 bases from J; bases unmatched to any gene: 8. Germline loops: CDR1 LNHDA, CDR2 SQIVND (reference sequence). CDR3 in amino acids: CASKLQGRVNTEAFF. CDR3 nucleotide sequence: TGTGCCAGTAAACTACAGGGGCGGGTGAACACTGAAGCTTTCTTT.

V and J are TRBV7-3 and TRBJ1-1; D might be TRBD1 (6 bases). V was clipped by 5 bases and J by 4 bases, with 20 bases between them. The CDR3 extends over 16 amino acids. CDR1 and CDR2 (germline): SGHTA, FQGTGA. The DNA for the CDR3 is TGTGCCAGCAGCGGAAAATCAGGGGCTAAGGGCACTGAAGCTTTCTTT. This sequence encodes CASSGKSGAKGTEAFF.

V gene TRBV5-6 combines with J gene TRBJ2-7; possible D gene TRBD1, 6 bases. With 0 bases removed from V and 7 bases from J, the gap between germline ends came to 14 bases. There are 14 residues in the CDR3. From germline, CDR1 is SGHDT and CDR2 YYEEEE. The CDR3 spells CASSLDIRGREQYF. The CDR3 DNA reads TGTGCCAGCAGCTTGGACATCAGGGGAAGGGAGCAGTACTTC. The whole variable domain, remainder taken from reference TRBV5-6 and TRBJ2-7, is DAGVTQSPTHLIKTRGQQVTLRCSPKSGHDTVSWYQQALGQGPQFIFQYYEEEERQRGNFPDRFSGHQFPNYSSELNVNALLLGDSALYLCASSLDIRGREQYFGPGTRLTVT.

Concerning this clone: One end of the junction is discordant with germline, which a read error may explain. V is TRBV19 and J is TRBJ1-1; D not certain. Germline V lookup: CDR1 LNHDA, CDR2 SQIVND (reference sequence). The CDR3 runs to 13 residues. The CDR3 DNA reads TGTTCCAGCAGGAGGGTTTTTAACACTGAAGCTTTCTTT. Translating it yields CSSRRVFNTEAFF.

This clone is a singleton in its sample. The V call is TRBV5-1, the J call TRBJ1-6, with D maybe TRBD1 (5 bases). Germline lookup yields CDR1 SGHRS and CDR2 YFSETQ. The CDR3 has 17 amino acids. V shed 5 bases and J shed 5 bases, with 20 bases lying between them. As DNA, the CDR3 is TGCGCCAGCAGGGTAGGGCAGGGCCTTACTAATAATTCACCCCTCCACTTT. Encoded protein: CASRVGQGLTNNSPLHF.

V and J are TRBV7-2 and TRBJ1-2, with 8 positions matching TRBD1. The V and J ends lost 2 bases and 8 bases, in that order; junction bases with no gene match: 4. This CDR3 contains 13 residues. CDR1 and CDR2 (germline): SGHTA, FQGNSA. The CDR3 here is CASSLPDRDGYTF. The CDR3 DNA sequence: TGTGCCAGCAGCTTACCGGACAGGGACGGCTACACCTTC.